This TCR beta chain comes out of a study of T cells after yellow fever vaccination. TCRdb called the 5' RACE reads again in MiXCR, with one record for every CDR3 protein. The data show around 330,000 distinct CDR3 sequences, 3.6% seen once. This clonotype was seen at least ten times. With 5 bases clipped from V and 1 base from J, the junction kept 5 bases outside the gene matches. Per germline, CDR1 KGHSH and CDR2 LQKENI. The CDR3 runs to 14 residues. This material consisted of PBMCs, taken on the day of the yellow fever booster vaccination. The chain uses TRBV18 and TRBJ2-7, with 7 bases identical to TRBD1. The source of this sequence is a man aged 18 to 29 who received the YFV17D yellow fever vaccine. CDR3 region: CASSDPGQSYEQYV. CDR3 nucleotides: TGTGCCAGCTCAGATCCGGGACAGTCCTACGAGCAGTACGTC.